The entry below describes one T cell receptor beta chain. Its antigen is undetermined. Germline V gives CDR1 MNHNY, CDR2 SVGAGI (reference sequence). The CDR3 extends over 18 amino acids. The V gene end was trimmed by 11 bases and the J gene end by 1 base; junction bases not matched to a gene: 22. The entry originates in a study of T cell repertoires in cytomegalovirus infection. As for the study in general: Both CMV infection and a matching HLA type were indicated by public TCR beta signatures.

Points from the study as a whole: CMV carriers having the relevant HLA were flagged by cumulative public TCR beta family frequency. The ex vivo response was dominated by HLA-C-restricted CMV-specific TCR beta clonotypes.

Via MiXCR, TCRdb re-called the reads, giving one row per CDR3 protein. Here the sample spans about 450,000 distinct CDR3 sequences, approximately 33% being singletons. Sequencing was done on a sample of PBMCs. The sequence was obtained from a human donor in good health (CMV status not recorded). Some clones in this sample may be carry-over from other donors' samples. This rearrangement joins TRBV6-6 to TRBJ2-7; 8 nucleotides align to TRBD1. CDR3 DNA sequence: TGTGCCTGCGATTCCCACCCGCTGACGGGACAGGAATCCTACGAGCAGTACTTC. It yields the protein CACDSHPLTGQESYEQYF.